This T cell receptor (beta chain) was recorded in a study of T cell changes during pregnancy in multiple sclerosis. Sequenced by immunoSEQ multiplex PCR; TCRdb stores in-frame clones only, minus some. The data hold roughly 93,000 clones, with under 95% observed a single time. This CDR3 contains 15 residues. V was clipped by 4 bases and J by 5 bases; unmatched bases: 7. Germline values: CDR1 SGHNT, CDR2 YYREEE (reference sequence). Here the sequenced sample was peripheral blood, taken before pregnancy. This TCR was recovered from a female donor with multiple sclerosis, enrolled in a pregnancy study. The J gene is TRBJ2-1, the V gene TRBV5-4; 9 nucleotides match TRBD2. CDR3 amino acids: CASSRIKRGDNEQFF. The CDR3 bases are TGTGCCAGCAGCCGTATAAAGCGGGGGGACAATGAGCAGTTCTTC.